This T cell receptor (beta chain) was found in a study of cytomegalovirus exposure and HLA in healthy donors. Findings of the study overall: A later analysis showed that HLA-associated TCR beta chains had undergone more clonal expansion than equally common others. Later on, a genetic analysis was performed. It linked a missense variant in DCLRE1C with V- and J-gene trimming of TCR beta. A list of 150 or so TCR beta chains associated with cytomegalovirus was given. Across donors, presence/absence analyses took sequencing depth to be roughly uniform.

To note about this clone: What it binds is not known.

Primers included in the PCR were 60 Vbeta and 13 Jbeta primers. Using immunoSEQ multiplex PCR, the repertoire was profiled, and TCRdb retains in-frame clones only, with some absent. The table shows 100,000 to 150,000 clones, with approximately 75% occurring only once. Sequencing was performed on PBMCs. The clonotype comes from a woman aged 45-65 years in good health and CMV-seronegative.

CDR3 amino acids: CASSRFLAGTYEQYF. The CDR3 nucleotides read TGTGCCAGCAGCCGATTCTTAGCGGGAACCTACGAGCAGTACTTC. The rearrangement links TRBV13 to TRBJ2-7, with 8 bases that match TRBD2. The germline V gene has CDR1 PRHDT and CDR2 FYEKMQ (reference sequence). The V and J ends lost 5 bases and 2 bases, in that order; junction bases with no gene match: 8. This CDR3 region has 15 residues.